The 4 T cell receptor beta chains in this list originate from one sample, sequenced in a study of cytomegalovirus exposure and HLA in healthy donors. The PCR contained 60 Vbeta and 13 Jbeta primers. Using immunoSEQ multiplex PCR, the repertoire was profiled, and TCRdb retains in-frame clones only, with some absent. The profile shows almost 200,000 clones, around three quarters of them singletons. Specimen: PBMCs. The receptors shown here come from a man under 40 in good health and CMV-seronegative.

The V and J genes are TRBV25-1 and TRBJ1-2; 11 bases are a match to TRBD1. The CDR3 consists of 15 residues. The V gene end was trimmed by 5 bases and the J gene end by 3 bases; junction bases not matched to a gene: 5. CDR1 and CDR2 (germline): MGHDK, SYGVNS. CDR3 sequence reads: CASSRTGGAYYGYTF. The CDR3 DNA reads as TGTGCCAGCAGTCGGACAGGGGGCGCGTACTATGGCTACACCTTC.

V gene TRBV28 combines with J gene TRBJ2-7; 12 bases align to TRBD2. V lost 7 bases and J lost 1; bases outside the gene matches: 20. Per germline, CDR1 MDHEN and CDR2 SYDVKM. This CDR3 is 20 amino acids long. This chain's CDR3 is CASKKWDLAGGLIVSYEQYF. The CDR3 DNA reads TGTGCCAGCAAAAAGTGGGATCTAGCGGGAGGGCTTATAGTATCCTACGAGCAGTACTTC.

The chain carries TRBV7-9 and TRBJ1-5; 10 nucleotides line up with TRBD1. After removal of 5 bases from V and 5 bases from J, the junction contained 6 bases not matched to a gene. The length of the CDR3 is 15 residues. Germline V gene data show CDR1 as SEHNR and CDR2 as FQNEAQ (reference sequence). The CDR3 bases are TGTGCCAGCAGCACAGGGACAGGGGCTTATCAGCCCCAGCATTTT. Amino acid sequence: CASSTGTGAYQPQHF.

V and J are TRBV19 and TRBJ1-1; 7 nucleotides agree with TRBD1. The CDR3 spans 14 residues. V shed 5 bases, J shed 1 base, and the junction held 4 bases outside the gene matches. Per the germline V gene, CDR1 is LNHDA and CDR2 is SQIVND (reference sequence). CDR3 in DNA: TGTGCCAGTAGTGTGGGACAGAAGAACACTGAAGCTTTCTTT. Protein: CASSVGQKNTEAFF.